The 21 T cell receptor beta chains listed next were all sequenced from one sample in a study of vaccination and CD4 T cells after COVID-19. These TCRs are of unknown antigen specificity. The sample's treatment: approximately nine-day PBMC culture with coronavirus spike peptide pools or control peptides (ViraFEST assay). Once obtained from cultured CD4+ T cells, the DNA was sequenced using the Oncomine TCR Beta short-read assay. TCRdb re-called the PCR reads with MiXCR, one entry per CDR3 protein. The repertoire has under 6,000 distinct CDR3 sequences, about 19% of them found once; the top ten carry 20% to 25%. Sequenced material: CD4+ T cells from blood, cultured in vitro. The receptors derive from a human donor who had recovered from COVID-19.

The chain has TRBV7-3 and TRBJ2-3, with 8 bases lining up with TRBD2. Trimming at V came to 3 bases and at J to 7 bases, leaving 9 bases not matched to a gene. In germline, CDR1 is SGHTA, CDR2 FQGTGA. The CDR3 consists of 15 residues. CDR3 nucleotide sequence: TGTGCCAGCAGCTTGAACGGGGGGGCAGTATATACGCAGTATTTT. This encodes CASSLNGGAVYTQYF.

The chain employs TRBV6-2 or TRBV6-3 and TRBJ2-5; the match to TRBD2 covers 7 bases. From germline, CDR1 is MNHEY and CDR2 SVGEGT. The CDR3 length is 16 residues. With V trimmed by 6 bases and J by 5 bases, 15 bases remained unmatched. The CDR3 loop is CASSLPAGYARETQYF. CDR3 coding DNA: TGTGCCAGCAGCCTACCAGCGGGGTACGCAAGGGAGACCCAGTACTTC.

This clonotype is judged medium-sized (0.01 to 0.1%). CDR3 sequence (DNA): TGCAGTGCCTTCAGGGTACAGAACACTGAAGCTTTCTTT. Its protein product is CSAFRVQNTEAFF. The genes are TRBV20-1 and TRBJ1-1; possible D gene TRBD1, 5 bases. Germline CDR1 reads DFQATT; CDR2 reads SNEGSKA (reference sequence). V lost 6 bases to trimming and J lost 1 base, with 12 bases between them. CDR3 size: 13 residues.

V is TRBV12-3 or TRBV12-4 and J is TRBJ2-5; TRBD2 agrees at 9 bases. This CDR3 contains 15 residues. V lost 6 bases, J lost 4 bases, and 9 bases stayed unmatched. The CDR3 DNA follows: TGTGCCAGCAGGGGACCGGGACTAGCAACAGAGACCCAGTACTTC. Translating it yields CASRGPGLATETQYF.

This clonotype came up a few times. The V gene is TRBV7-9, the J gene TRBJ2-7; a possible D gene is TRBD1 (5 bases). This CDR3 is built from 13 residues. Germline lookup yields CDR1 SEHNR and CDR2 FQNEAQ (reference sequence). With 4 bases removed from V and 4 bases from J, the gap between germline ends came to 11 bases. Here the CDR3 reads CASSWTPSYEQYF. The CDR3, as DNA: TGTGCCAGCAGCTGGACACCATCTTACGAGCAGTACTTC.

In its sample, this clonotype ranks as medium-sized (0.01 to 0.1%). DNA of the CDR3: TGTGCCACTCGCTTGGACGTCACCACCGGGGAGCTGTTTTTT. Its translation is CATRLDVTTGELFF. The chain employs TRBV2 and TRBJ2-2; D is unresolved. Germline lookup yields CDR1 SNHLY and CDR2 FYNNEI. V shed 10 bases and J shed 4 bases, with 16 bases lying between them. The length of the CDR3 is 14 residues.

The rearrangement links TRBV12-3 or TRBV12-4 to TRBJ1-2, with 8 bases identical to TRBD1. The length of the CDR3 is 13 residues. V shed 4 bases and J 8 bases; nucleotides not matched to a gene: 6. For the CDR3, the DNA is TGTGCCAGCAGTTGGACAGGGTCGCGGGGCTACACCTTC. This gives the protein CASSWTGSRGYTF.

Judged by abundance, this clonotype is medium-sized. This chain links TRBV6-1 with TRBJ1-5; D ambiguous. Between the trimmed V and J ends, which lost 6 bases and 0 bases, there was a span of 6 bases. The CDR3 has 13 amino acids. Germline lookup yields CDR1 MNHNS and CDR2 SASEGT. The CDR3 sequence is CASRGNSNQPQHF. In nucleotides, the CDR3 is TGTGCCAGCAGGGGAAATAGCAATCAGCCCCAGCATTTT.

The rearrangement links TRBV18 to TRBJ1-2; D is perhaps TRBD1 (5 bases). Trimming took off 3 bases at V and 4 bases at J, with 12 bases between the two ends. The germline V gene has CDR1 KGHSH and CDR2 LQKENI. The CDR3 length is 14 residues. The CDR3 DNA sequence: TGTGCCAGCTCACCCACGCAGGGAGGCTATGGCTACACCTTC. Its protein product is CASSPTQGGYGYTF.

This chain uses TRBV10-3 with TRBJ2-3, with 15 bases lining up with TRBD2. Trimming cost V 6 bases and J 6 bases; bases outside gene matches: 1. Per germline, CDR1 ENHRY and CDR2 SYGVKD. The CDR3 loop spans 14 amino acids. The CDR3 DNA reads TGTGCCATCAGCGGGACTAGCGGGGGGGATACGCAGTATTTT. This translates into CAISGTSGGDTQYF.

The CDR3 loop is CASSGTLPTNEQYF. The CDR3 DNA reads TGTGCCAGCAGCGGGACCCTCCCTACGAACGAGCAGTACTTC. The chain joins TRBV6-2 or TRBV6-3 to TRBJ2-7; D is perhaps TRBD1 or TRBD2 (5 bases each). The V and J ends lost 6 bases and 5 bases respectively, with 17 bases between them. CDR3 length: 14 amino acids. Germline values: CDR1 MNHEY, CDR2 SVGEGT.

The J gene is TRBJ1-6, the V gene TRBV3-1, with 7 nucleotides matching TRBD1. J lost 7 bases, V lost 2 bases, and 5 bases had no gene match. CDR1 is LGHDT, CDR2 YNNKEL, per germline (reference sequence). CDR3 length equals 15 residues. CDR3 region: CASSQKGARNSPLHF. For the CDR3, the DNA is TGTGCCAGCAGCCAAAAGGGGGCCCGGAATTCACCCCTCCACTTT.

This chain uses TRBV7-2 with TRBJ2-7, with a weak D call TRBD2 (6 bases). V was clipped by 2 bases and J by 0 bases, with 11 bases between them. The CDR3 is 15 residues long. Germline V lookup: CDR1 SGHTA, CDR2 FQGNSA. Here the CDR3 reads CASSLRGASSYEQYF. The DNA of the CDR3 is TGTGCCAGCAGCTTACGCGGGGCGAGCTCCTACGAGCAGTACTTC.

This clonotype is labeled medium-sized. The junction does not match germline at one end; this may be a read error. This chain uses TRBV12-3 or TRBV12-4 with TRBJ1-2; D is uncertain. The CDR3 totals 14 residues. CDR3 region: CASSPIGLMYAYTF. CDR3 sequence (DNA): TGTGCCAGCAGTCCTATTGGGCTCATGTATGCCTACACCTTC.

V gene TRBV7-8 combines with J gene TRBJ2-3, with TRBD1 matching 7 bases. Trimming cost V 1 base and J 2 bases; bases outside gene matches: 6. The CDR3 contains 16 residues. The V gene's germline CDR1 is SGHVS and CDR2 FQNEAQ. Here the CDR3 DNA reads TGTGCCAGCAGCTTAGTTTGGGACAGCCCCACAGATACGCAGTATTTT. Its protein is CASSLVWDSPTDTQYF.

The chain joins TRBV12-5 to TRBJ2-1; D ambiguous. Germline V gene lookup returns CDR1 LGHNT and CDR2 FRNRAP. The CDR3 loop spans 17 amino acids. Trimming removed 6 bases from V and 2 bases from J, with 20 bases in between. The CDR3 sequence is CASGRDLLTLTYNEQFF. The CDR3 region has the DNA TGTGCTAGTGGGCGTGACCTCCTAACGTTGACCTACAATGAGCAGTTCTTC.

The chain combines TRBV7-2 with TRBJ2-3; TRBD2 aligns across 7 bases. This CDR3 has 16 amino acids. The V segment lost 5 bases and the J segment 11 bases; nucleotides outside the gene matches: 19. Germline values: CDR1 SGHTA, CDR2 FQGNSA. The CDR3, as DNA: TGTGCCAGCAGCCCAAGTTCTGGGCCCTCGGGAGGAGGGCAGTATTTT. Translated: CASSPSSGPSGGGQYF. The variable domain in full, with the rest retrieved from reference TRBV7-2 and TRBJ2-3, is GAGVSQSPSNKVTEKGKDVELRCDPISGHTALYWYRQSLGQGLEFLIYFQGNSAPDKSGLPSDRFSAERTGGSVSTLTIQRTQQEDSAVYLCASSPSSGPSGGGQYFGPGTRLTVL.

This clonotype is deemed large. The chain combines TRBV20-1 with TRBJ2-5; possible D gene TRBD1, 5 bases. The germline CDR1 and CDR2 sequences are DFQATT and SNEGSKA (reference sequence). This CDR3 has 12 residues. This CDR3 is CSVRVSQETQYF. The CDR3 DNA follows: TGCAGCGTCAGGGTGAGCCAAGAGACCCAGTACTTC.

This clonotype ranks as large. The V gene is TRBV12-5, the J gene TRBJ2-5; TRBD1 matches at 8 bases. Germline assignment: CDR1 LGHNT and CDR2 FRNRAP. Trimming took 6 bases from V and 3 from J; bases not matched to a gene: 6. CDR3 length equals 14 residues. The CDR3 loop reads CASGPPTGEETQYF. The CDR3 DNA follows: TGTGCTAGTGGACCTCCGACAGGGGAAGAGACCCAGTACTTC.

This clonotype turned up a few times. This rearrangement joins TRBV7-2 to TRBJ1-2; D unresolved. Trimming pared 1 base from V and 3 bases from J, leaving 9 bases between. CDR3 length: 14 residues. Germline values: CDR1 SGHTA, CDR2 FQGNSA. CDR3 loop: CASSLGSSDYGYTF. The CDR3 DNA reads as TGTGCCAGCAGCTTAGGATCGAGCGACTATGGCTACACCTTC.

The V call is TRBV19, the J call TRBJ1-5; D ambiguous. The CDR3 sequence is 15 residues long. The germline CDR1 and CDR2 sequences are LNHDA and SQIVND (reference sequence). Trimming removed 3 bases from V and 1 base from J, with 10 bases in between. CDR3 region: CASSIRWPSNQPQHF. The CDR3 DNA reads as TGTGCCAGTAGTATTAGGTGGCCAAGCAATCAGCCCCAGCATTTT.